This T cell receptor beta chain emerged from a study of OX40 agonist ivuxolimab in advanced cancers. Trimming stripped 7 bases from V and 2 bases from J, with 17 bases between. CDR3 length equals 15 residues. Germline assignment: CDR1 SGHRS and CDR2 YFSETQ. Blood sampling took place at baseline, cycle 4 day 1, and cycle 7 day 1. TCRdb's copy holds only in-frame clones and misses some; the assay was immunoSEQ multiplex PCR. The sample has about 99,000 clones; 91% are singletons. The chain joins TRBV5-1 to TRBJ2-3; tentatively, D is TRBD1 or TRBD2 (5 bases each). Material: CD4+ or CD8+ T cells sorted from blood, obtained in a trial of the OX40 agonist ivuxolimab. The origin of this receptor is an adult with an advanced solid tumor such as melanoma, head and neck, liver or kidney cancer. CDR3 nucleotide sequence: TGCGCCAGCTCAAGGGACGGCGGTTACACAGATACGCAGTATTTT. Amino acids: CASSRDGGYTDTQYF.